The entry that follows covers one T cell receptor (beta chain) sequence. The data belong to a study of OX40 agonist ivuxolimab in advanced cancers. Trimming took off 3 bases at V and 1 base at J, with 12 bases between the two ends. CDR3 length: 16 amino acids. Germline V CDR1 and CDR2: LNHNV, YYDKDF (reference sequence). Here immunoSEQ multiplex PCR was the method, and the copy in TCRdb shows in-frame clones only, minus some. In the table there are around 51,000 clones, around 77% of which are singletons. This TCR was sampled from an adult with an advanced solid tumor such as melanoma, head and neck, liver or kidney cancer. The sample consisted of CD4+ or CD8+ T cells sorted from blood, taken in a trial of the OX40 agonist ivuxolimab. The chain employs TRBV15 and TRBJ2-2, with TRBD1 as a possible D gene (6 bases). CDR3 in amino acids: CATSRRQVGNTGELFF. Here the CDR3 DNA reads TGTGCCACCAGCAGGAGACAGGTGGGGAACACCGGGGAGCTGTTTTTT.